This TCR beta chain was retrieved from a study of patients and donors after allogeneic stem cell transplantation. Using its own MiXCR run on the RT-PCR reads, TCRdb lists one record per CDR3 protein. The profile covers about 230,000 distinct CDR3 sequences, with about 14% appearing a single time and 9.5% to 13% taken by the ten largest. Germline V gene lookup returns CDR1 SGHRS and CDR2 YFSETQ. CDR3 length: 15 residues. Trimming cost V 0 bases and J 1 base, with 10 bases left between them. This clonotype occurred many times. The V gene is TRBV5-1, the J gene TRBJ1-1; D is ambiguous. The sequencing sample was made of blood, either unsorted or a sorted T cell fraction (not recorded which). This receptor was identified in a human donor who was either an allogeneic HSCT recipient or a stem cell or donor lymphocyte infusion donor (not recorded which). It is not recorded whose cells these are; they may come from a transplant donor. As DNA, the CDR3 is TGCGCCAGCAGCTTGGGGGGTGGTAGGAACACTGAAGCTTTCTTT. It codes for CASSLGGGRNTEAFF.